Each of the 14 T cell receptor beta chains below was sequenced from the same sample in a study of blood T cells in healthy people across ages. It was with a sample-barcoded 5' primer and a J-beta primer mix that a second PCR of about 7 to 12 cycles was run. TCRdb called the 5' RACE reads again in MiXCR, with one record for every CDR3 protein. The sample carries hundreds of thousands of distinct CDR3 sequences, around 50% recorded once. Sequencing was done on a sample of blood. The receptors were sampled from a man between 35 and 55 years old in good health.

The CDR3 nucleotides read TGTGCCAGCAGCCAATTCAGTGCGGACAGTCCTGACTCTGGGGCCAACGTCCTGACTTTC. Encoded protein: CASSQFSADSPDSGANVLTF. This chain joins TRBV3-1 and TRBJ2-6, with D perhaps TRBD1 (6 bases). This CDR3 region has 20 residues. The germline V and J ends were trimmed by 2 bases and 0 bases, with 20 bases remaining between them. Germline CDR1 reads LGHDT; CDR2 reads YNNKEL (reference sequence). Drawing the rest from reference TRBV3-1 and TRBJ2-6, the complete variable domain is DTAVSQTPKYLVTQMGNDKSIKCEQNLGHDTMYWYKQDSKKFLKIMFSYNNKELIINETVPNRFSPKSPDKAHLNLHINSLELGDSAVYFCASSQFSADSPDSGANVLTFGAGSRLTVL.

V gene TRBV12-3 or TRBV12-4 combines with J gene TRBJ2-2; D gene uncertain. The length of the CDR3 is 13 residues. V was pared by 1 base and J by 6 bases, with 6 bases between. The CDR3 loop is CASSLGYAGELFF. The CDR3 DNA follows: TGTGCCAGCAGTTTAGGGTACGCCGGGGAGCTGTTTTTT.

The gene calls are TRBV20-1 and TRBJ2-1; D call uncertain. The CDR3 runs 12 residues. V lost 2 bases to trimming and J lost 6 bases, with 8 bases between them. The germline gives CDR1 DFQATT, CDR2 SNEGSKA (reference sequence). The CDR3 loop is CSARPSSNEQFF. CDR3 nucleotides: TGCAGTGCTAGACCTTCAAGCAATGAGCAGTTCTTC.

In its sample, this clonotype was seen a few times. The chain joins TRBV5-1 to TRBJ2-5; D may be TRBD1 (6 bases). CDR1 SGHRS and CDR2 YFSETQ come from the germline V gene. The CDR3 runs to 20 residues. Between the trimmed V and J ends, which lost 7 bases and 2 bases, there was a span of 33 bases. The CDR3 reads CASGLGFRTASRNQQETQYF. In DNA, the CDR3 is TGCGCCAGCGGACTGGGGTTCAGGACAGCCTCCCGAAACCAACAAGAGACCCAGTACTTC.

V gene TRBV7-9 combines with J gene TRBJ2-7; D is unresolved. Trimming took off 6 bases at V and 0 bases at J, with 12 bases between the two ends. This CDR3 contains 14 residues. The germline V gene has CDR1 SEHNR and CDR2 FQNEAQ (reference sequence). The CDR3 DNA follows: TGTGCCAGCAGGGCAGCGTCGAGCTCCTACGAGCAGTACTTC. Translation: CASRAASSSYEQYF. Full variable domain (remainder filled in from reference TRBV7-9 and TRBJ2-7): DTGVSQNPRHKITKRGQNVTFRCDPISEHNRLYWYRQTLGQGPEFLTYFQNEAQLEKSRLLSDRFSAERPKGSFSTLEIQRTEQGDSAMYLCASRAASSSYEQYFGPGTRLTVT.

The V and J genes are TRBV14 and TRBJ1-2; a weak D match, TRBD1 (5 bases). V lost 1 base and J 4 bases, leaving 16 bases between the germline ends. CDR1 SGHDN and CDR2 FVKESK come from the germline V gene. CDR3 size: 16 residues. CDR3 sequence reads: CASSQAEGSALYGYTF. The CDR3 bases are TGTGCCAGCAGCCAAGCTGAGGGGTCGGCCCTCTATGGCTACACCTTC.

In this sample, this clonotype turned up many times. The chain couples TRBV20-1 to TRBJ2-7; 9 bases are a match to TRBD1. With V trimmed by 5 bases and J by 0 bases, 11 bases remained unmatched. Germline V gene lookup returns CDR1 DFQATT and CDR2 SNEGSKA (reference sequence). The CDR3 is made up of 16 amino acids. The CDR3 bases are TGCAGTGCTGCGGGACAGGGACAAAAGAGCTCCTACGAGCAGTACTTC. Protein: CSAAGQGQKSSYEQYF.

This sequence joins TRBV4-3 and TRBJ2-4; 7 positions match TRBD2. Germline CDR1 is LGHNA and CDR2 is YSLEER. The V and J ends lost 1 base and 13 bases, in that order; junction bases with no gene match: 13. There are 15 residues in the CDR3. The CDR3 DNA sequence: TGCGCCAGCAGCCAAGGCAGGGAGGGATACAATGAGCAGTACTTC. This codes for CASSQGREGYNEQYF.

This clonotype has more than one count but fewer than ten. The V call is TRBV20-1, the J call TRBJ1-4, with D tentatively TRBD1 (5 bases). Looked up from germline, CDR1 is DFQATT and CDR2 is SNEGSKA (reference sequence). V lost 0 bases to trimming and J lost 5 bases, with 13 bases between them. The CDR3 consists of 15 residues. The CDR3 reads CSARDWAGRNEKLFF. The CDR3 nucleotides read TGCAGTGCTAGAGATTGGGCAGGGCGGAATGAAAAACTGTTTTTT.

V usage is TRBV6-1 and J usage is TRBJ1-5, with D possibly matching TRBD1 (6 bases). This CDR3 comprises 14 residues. Trimming shortened V by 6 bases and J by 0 bases, and 9 bases separated the two germline ends. Germline values: CDR1 MNHNS, CDR2 SASEGT. CDR3 sequence: CASRGTNSNQPQHF. The CDR3 nucleotides read TGTGCCAGCAGAGGGACAAATAGCAATCAGCCCCAGCATTTT.

This rearrangement joins TRBV7-2 to TRBJ2-3; D not certain. The CDR3 is 12 amino acids. Germline CDR1 is SGHTA and CDR2 is FQGNSA. Trimming shortened V by 10 bases and J by 1 base, and 9 bases separated the two germline ends. CDR3 residues: CATGFGTDTQYF. The CDR3 nucleotides read TGTGCCACCGGGTTTGGCACAGATACGCAGTATTTT.

This rearrangement joins TRBV20-1 to TRBJ2-5, with D possibly matching TRBD2 (6 bases). The CDR3 sequence is 15 residues long. The germline V gene has CDR1 DFQATT and CDR2 SNEGSKA (reference sequence). V was pared by 3 bases and J by 11 bases, with 25 bases between. In DNA, the CDR3 is TGCAGTGCTAGCTTGGTGGGAGGCCCCTACAATGAGCAGTACTTC. This sequence encodes CSASLVGGPYNEQYF.

V and J are TRBV29-1 and TRBJ2-5; D might be TRBD2 (8 bases). The V end was cut by 1 base, the J end by 11 bases, with 20 bases between. The germline CDR1 and CDR2 sequences are SQVTM and ANQGSEA. The length of the CDR3 is 14 residues. CDR3 coding DNA: TGCAGCGTTGAAGGGAGAGGGACAGCGGGGGAGCAGTACTTC. Protein product: CSVEGRGTAGEQYF.

Ten or more counts support this clonotype. The chain is built from TRBV6-6 and TRBJ2-5; the D is unclear. The V and J ends lost 6 bases and 0 bases respectively, with 8 bases between them. The CDR3 has 13 residues. CDR1 MNHNY and CDR2 SVGAGI come from the germline V gene (reference sequence). The CDR3 loop is CASSVVYQETQYF. Written as DNA, the CDR3 is TGTGCCAGCAGCGTAGTTTACCAAGAGACCCAGTACTTC.